This T cell receptor beta chain derives from a study of CD8 T cells in Susac syndrome. Sequencing of TCR beta was performed on blood CD8+ T cells and on blood CD4+ T cells. The multiple sclerosis control cohort comprised treatment-naive individuals presenting with stable or active relapsing-remitting disease. FACS was used to enrich TEMRA cells, whereas the CD8+ and CD4+ T cells were obtained by negative isolation. The length of the CDR3 is 17 residues. Germline CDR1 and CDR2: MGHRA and YSYEKL. V gave up 3 bases and J gave up 7 bases, with 19 bases separating them. Random hexamers were used to reverse transcribe an amount of roughly 0.45 to 1 ug RNA. The method of amplification for TCR beta CDR3 was immunoSEQ multiplex PCR, covering 54 Vbeta and 13 Jbeta. TCRdb fed the immunoSEQ multiplex PCR reads into MiXCR, producing one record per CDR3 protein. The sample lists around 71,000 distinct CDR3 sequences; nearly 96% were seen once.

The V call is TRBV4-1, the J call TRBJ1-6; D unclear. The sequencing sample was made of CD4+ T cells from PBMCs. This sequence originates from a human donor with multiple sclerosis. CDR3 sequence: CASSHNPGRGLNSPLHF. CDR3 nucleotides: TGCGCCAGCAGCCATAATCCCGGGCGAGGCCTCAATTCACCCCTCCACTTT.